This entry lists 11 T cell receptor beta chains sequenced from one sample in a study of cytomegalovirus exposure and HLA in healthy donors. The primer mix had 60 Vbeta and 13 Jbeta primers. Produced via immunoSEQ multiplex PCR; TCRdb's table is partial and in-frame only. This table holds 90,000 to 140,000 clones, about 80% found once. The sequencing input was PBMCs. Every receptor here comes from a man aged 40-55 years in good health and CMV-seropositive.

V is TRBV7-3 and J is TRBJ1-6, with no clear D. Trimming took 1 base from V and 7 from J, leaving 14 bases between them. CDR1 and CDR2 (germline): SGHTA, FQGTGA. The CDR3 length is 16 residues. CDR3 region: CASSLNAPGTNSPLHF. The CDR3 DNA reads TGTGCCAGCAGCTTAAATGCCCCAGGAACCAATTCACCCCTCCACTTT.

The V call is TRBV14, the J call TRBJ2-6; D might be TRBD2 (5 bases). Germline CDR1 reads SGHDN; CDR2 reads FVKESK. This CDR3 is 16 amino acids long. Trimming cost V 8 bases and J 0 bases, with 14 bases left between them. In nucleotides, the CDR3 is TGTGCCAGCCGCCGTCGGGGAGACTCTGGGGCCAACGTCCTGACTTTC. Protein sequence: CASRRRGDSGANVLTF.

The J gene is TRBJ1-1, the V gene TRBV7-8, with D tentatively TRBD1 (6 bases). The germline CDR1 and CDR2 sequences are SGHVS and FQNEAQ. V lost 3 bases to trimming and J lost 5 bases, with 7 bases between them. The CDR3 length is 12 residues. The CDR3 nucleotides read TGTGCCAGCAGCTTCGACAGGACTGAAGCTTTCTTT. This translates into CASSFDRTEAFF.

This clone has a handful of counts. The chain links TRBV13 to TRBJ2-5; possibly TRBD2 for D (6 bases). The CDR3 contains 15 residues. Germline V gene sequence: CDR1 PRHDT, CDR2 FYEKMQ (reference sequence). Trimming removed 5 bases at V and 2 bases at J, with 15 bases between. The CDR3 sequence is CASSPGAGLQETQYF. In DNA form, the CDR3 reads TGTGCCAGCAGCCCCGGGGCGGGGCTTCAAGAGACCCAGTACTTC.

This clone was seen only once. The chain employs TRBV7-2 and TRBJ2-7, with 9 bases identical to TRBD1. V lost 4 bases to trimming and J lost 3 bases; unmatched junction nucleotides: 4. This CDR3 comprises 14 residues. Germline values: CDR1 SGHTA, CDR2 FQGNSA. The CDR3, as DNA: TGTGCCAGCAGCTCGACAGGGGGAGGCTACGAGCAGTACTTC. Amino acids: CASSSTGGGYEQYF.

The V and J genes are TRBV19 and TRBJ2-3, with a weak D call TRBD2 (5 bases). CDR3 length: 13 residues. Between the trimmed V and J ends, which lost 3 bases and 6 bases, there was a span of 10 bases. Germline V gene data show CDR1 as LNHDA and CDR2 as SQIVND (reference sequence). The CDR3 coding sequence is TGTGCCAGTAGTATTTCCGGGGTTGATACGCAGTATTTT. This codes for CASSISGVDTQYF.

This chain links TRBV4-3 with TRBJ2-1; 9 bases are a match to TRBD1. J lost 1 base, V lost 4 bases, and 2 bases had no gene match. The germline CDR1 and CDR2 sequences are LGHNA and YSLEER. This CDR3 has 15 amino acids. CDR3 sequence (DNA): TGCGCCAGCAGCCCCGGGACAGGGTCCTACAATGAGCAGTTCTTC. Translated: CASSPGTGSYNEQFF.

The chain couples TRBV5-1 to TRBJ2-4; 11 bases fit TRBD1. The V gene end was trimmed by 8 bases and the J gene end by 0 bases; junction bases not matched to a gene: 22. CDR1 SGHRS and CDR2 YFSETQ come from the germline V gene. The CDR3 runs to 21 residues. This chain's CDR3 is CARSPPRTGGFRAAAKNIQYF. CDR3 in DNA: TGCGCCAGGAGCCCCCCCCGGACAGGGGGCTTTAGGGCAGCAGCCAAAAACATTCAGTACTTC.

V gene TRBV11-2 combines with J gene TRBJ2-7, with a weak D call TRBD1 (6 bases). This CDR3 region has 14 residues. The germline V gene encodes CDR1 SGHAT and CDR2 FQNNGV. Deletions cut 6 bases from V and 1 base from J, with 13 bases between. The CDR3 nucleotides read TGTGCCAGCAGTAAGACTCAGGGGTCCTACGAGCAGTACTTC. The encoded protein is CASSKTQGSYEQYF.

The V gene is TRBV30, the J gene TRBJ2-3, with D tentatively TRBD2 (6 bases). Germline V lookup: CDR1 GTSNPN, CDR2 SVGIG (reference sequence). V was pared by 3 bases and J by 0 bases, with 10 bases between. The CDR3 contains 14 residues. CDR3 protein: CAWRSGPSTDTQYF. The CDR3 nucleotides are TGTGCCTGGAGGAGCGGGCCTAGCACAGATACGCAGTATTTT. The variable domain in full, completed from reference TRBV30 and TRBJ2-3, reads SQTIHQWPATLVQPVGSPLSLECTVEGTSNPNLYWYRQAAGRGLQLLFYSVGIGQISSEVPQNLSASRPQDRQFILSSKKLLLSDSGFYLCAWRSGPSTDTQYFGPGTRLTVL.

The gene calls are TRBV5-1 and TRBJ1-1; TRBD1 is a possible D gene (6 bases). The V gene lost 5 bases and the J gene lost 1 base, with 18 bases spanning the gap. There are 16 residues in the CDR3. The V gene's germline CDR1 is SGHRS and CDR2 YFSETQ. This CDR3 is CASSSGFGRGNTEAFF. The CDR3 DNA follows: TGCGCCAGCAGTTCCGGGTTCGGCAGGGGGAACACTGAAGCTTTCTTT.